This T cell receptor beta chain derives from a study of blood T cell repertoires in COVID-19. On the study more broadly: Specimens from acute and convalescent COVID-19 originated in the United States, Italy and Spain. Nucleic acid was either cDNA or gDNA, and it came from T cells, B-cell-depleted T cells, or PBMCs.

In the original processing: Quantification of nucleated cells was approximated via reference gene primer amplification. Using immunoSEQ multiplex PCR, the repertoire was profiled, and TCRdb retains in-frame clones only, with some absent. D and trimming were read from the DNA, whereas the V and J calls and clone size are those reported in that table. The data show about 190,000 clones, under 90% seen once. V was trimmed by 0 bases and J by 4 bases, leaving 26 bases between them. The CDR3 consists of 20 residues. Germline assignment: CDR1 SGHVS and CDR2 FQNEAQ. The clonotype comes from a young man with active or convalescent COVID-19. The sample taken for sequencing was peripheral blood. The chain uses TRBV7-8 and TRBJ2-3; D might be TRBD2 (6 bases). DNA of the CDR3: TGTGCCAGCAGCTTAGCGGAGGGCCCTACCATCCCGTGGGGCCCAGATACGCAGTATTTT. Its translation is CASSLAEGPTIPWGPDTQYF.